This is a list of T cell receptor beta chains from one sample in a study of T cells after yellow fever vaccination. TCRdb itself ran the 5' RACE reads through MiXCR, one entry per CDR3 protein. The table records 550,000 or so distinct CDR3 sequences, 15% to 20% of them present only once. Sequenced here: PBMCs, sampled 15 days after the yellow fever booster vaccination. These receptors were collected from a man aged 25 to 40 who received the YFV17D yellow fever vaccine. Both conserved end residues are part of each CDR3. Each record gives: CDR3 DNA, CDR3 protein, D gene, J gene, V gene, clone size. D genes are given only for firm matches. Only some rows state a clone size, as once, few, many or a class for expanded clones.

cdr3_nt: TGTGCCAGCAGTGGCCCTGACAGGGCCCAAGAGACCCAGTACTTC; cdr3_aa: CASSGPDRAQETQYF; d_call: TRBD1; j_call: TRBJ2-5; v_call: TRBV6-1; clone_size: few
cdr3_nt: TGTGCCAGCCCTGCCCCCGGGACTAGCGGGAGTAATGAGCAGTTCTTC; cdr3_aa: CASPAPGTSGSNEQFF; d_call: TRBD2; j_call: TRBJ2-1; v_call: TRBV12-3/TRBV12-4; clone_size: few
cdr3_nt: TGCGCCAGCAGCTACAAAGAGACCCAGTACTTC; cdr3_aa: CASSYKETQYF; d_call: .; j_call: TRBJ2-5; v_call: TRBV7-9; clone_size: many
cdr3_nt: TGCAGTGCTAACACGCGTGGAAGCTATGGCTACACCTTC; cdr3_aa: CSANTRGSYGYTF; d_call: .; j_call: TRBJ1-2; v_call: TRBV20-1; clone_size: .
cdr3_nt: TGTGCCACCAGCGGAGTGTCCTACAATGAGCAGTTCTTC; cdr3_aa: CATSGVSYNEQFF; d_call: .; j_call: TRBJ2-1; v_call: TRBV24-1; clone_size: .
cdr3_nt: TGTGCCAGCAGCGCGCCGGATTTAGCCAAAAACATTCAGTACTTC; cdr3_aa: CASSAPDLAKNIQYF; d_call: .; j_call: TRBJ2-4; v_call: TRBV9; clone_size: few
cdr3_nt: TGTGCCAGCAGTTCCGGCCCGCTGCCCCAGCATTTT; cdr3_aa: CASSSGPLPQHF; d_call: .; j_call: TRBJ1-5; v_call: TRBV6-6; clone_size: .
cdr3_nt: TGCAGTGGCGGCGGGGCTACCGGGACTAGAAAAGAGACCCAGTACTTC; cdr3_aa: CSGGGATGTRKETQYF; d_call: TRBD2; j_call: TRBJ2-5; v_call: TRBV20-1; clone_size: .
cdr3_nt: TGCGCCAGCAGCTACCTCGGGGACACCGGGGAGCTGTTTTTT; cdr3_aa: CASSYLGDTGELFF; d_call: .; j_call: TRBJ2-2; v_call: TRBV5-1; clone_size: .
cdr3_nt: TGCAGCGTTCAGACTAGACTTTTGGAGACCCAGTACTTC; cdr3_aa: CSVQTRLLETQYF; d_call: .; j_call: TRBJ2-5; v_call: TRBV29-1; clone_size: .
cdr3_nt: TGTGCCACCAGCAGAGGGACGAGGGGGCTAGCCAAAAACATTCAGTACTTC; cdr3_aa: CATSRGTRGLAKNIQYF; d_call: TRBD1; j_call: TRBJ2-4; v_call: TRBV15; clone_size: .
cdr3_nt: TGTGCCAGCAGCCAAGAATTAGGAGGATACGAGCAGTACTTC; cdr3_aa: CASSQELGGYEQYF; d_call: .; j_call: TRBJ2-7; v_call: TRBV14; clone_size: many
cdr3_nt: TGTGCCAGCAGCTTAGATCTAGCGGGAGATAATGAGCAGTTCTTC; cdr3_aa: CASSLDLAGDNEQFF; d_call: TRBD2; j_call: TRBJ2-1; v_call: TRBV13; clone_size: few
cdr3_nt: TGTGCCAGCAGTGTTCTAAGAGGGAACACTGAAGCTTTCTTT; cdr3_aa: CASSVLRGNTEAFF; d_call: .; j_call: TRBJ1-1; v_call: TRBV7-6; clone_size: few
cdr3_nt: TGCAGCGTTGAAACGCGACAGGGGGGGGTCGAAGCTTTCTTT; cdr3_aa: CSVETRQGGVEAFF; d_call: TRBD1; j_call: TRBJ1-1; v_call: TRBV29-1; clone_size: .
cdr3_nt: TGCGCCAGCAGCCAAGTCAGGACGGGGTCCTACGAGCAGTACTTC; cdr3_aa: CASSQVRTGSYEQYF; d_call: .; j_call: TRBJ2-7; v_call: TRBV4-3; clone_size: .
cdr3_nt: TGCAGTGCCCGGCTGACAGAGCTGTTAGGGCCACGGGCAGATACGCAGTATTTT; cdr3_aa: CSARLTELLGPRADTQYF; d_call: .; j_call: TRBJ2-3; v_call: TRBV20-1; clone_size: .
cdr3_nt: TGTGCCAGCTCACCACCGAAAGATACGCAGTATTTT; cdr3_aa: CASSPPKDTQYF; d_call: .; j_call: TRBJ2-3; v_call: TRBV18; clone_size: few
cdr3_nt: TGTGCCAGCGAACACAGGGTGTACTCTGGGGCCAACGTCCTGACTTTC; cdr3_aa: CASEHRVYSGANVLTF; d_call: .; j_call: TRBJ2-6; v_call: TRBV11-2; clone_size: few
cdr3_nt: TGTGCCAGCAGTTTCCAAGGATCTGAAGCTTTCTTT; cdr3_aa: CASSFQGSEAFF; d_call: .; j_call: TRBJ1-1; v_call: TRBV12-3/TRBV12-4; clone_size: few
cdr3_nt: TGCAGTGCTACCCAGGGCCCGGGTACAGATACGCAGTATTTT; cdr3_aa: CSATQGPGTDTQYF; d_call: .; j_call: TRBJ2-3; v_call: TRBV20-1; clone_size: .
cdr3_nt: TGTGCCAGCTCACAGACTAGAAGCACAGATACGCAGTATTTT; cdr3_aa: CASSQTRSTDTQYF; d_call: .; j_call: TRBJ2-3; v_call: TRBV18; clone_size: few
cdr3_nt: TGTGCCAGCAGCCTTAATAGCGGACTATCACTTTCGAACACCGGGGAGCTGTTTTTT; cdr3_aa: CASSLNSGLSLSNTGELFF; d_call: .; j_call: TRBJ2-2; v_call: TRBV11-1; clone_size: .
cdr3_nt: TGTGCCAGCGGCCTTGGGCGGGAGGGCCATAACATTCAGTACTTC; cdr3_aa: CASGLGREGHNIQYF; d_call: TRBD2; j_call: TRBJ2-4; v_call: TRBV12-3/TRBV12-4; clone_size: .
cdr3_nt: TGTGCCAGCAGCTACGGGGGGCGCCAGTACTTC; cdr3_aa: CASSYGGRQYF; d_call: .; j_call: TRBJ2-5; v_call: TRBV7-2; clone_size: few
cdr3_nt: TGTGCCAGCAGCGCGGGGGTCTCGCCCTCCTACGAGCAGTACTTC; cdr3_aa: CASSAGVSPSYEQYF; d_call: .; j_call: TRBJ2-7; v_call: TRBV9; clone_size: few
cdr3_nt: TGCAGCCCAGGGGGGGGGAGCACAGATACGCAGTATTTT; cdr3_aa: CSPGGGSTDTQYF; d_call: .; j_call: TRBJ2-3; v_call: TRBV20-1; clone_size: few
cdr3_nt: TGCAGTGCAGTCCCCTGGACAGGGGTCGATACGCAGTATTTT; cdr3_aa: CSAVPWTGVDTQYF; d_call: TRBD1; j_call: TRBJ2-3; v_call: TRBV20-1; clone_size: .
cdr3_nt: TGCAGTGCTAACAGGGGAGAAGAGACCCAGTACTTC; cdr3_aa: CSANRGEETQYF; d_call: TRBD1; j_call: TRBJ2-5; v_call: TRBV20-1; clone_size: .
cdr3_nt: TGCGCCAGCAGGGCGGGAGGGAGCACAGATACGCAGTATTTT; cdr3_aa: CASRAGGSTDTQYF; d_call: TRBD2; j_call: TRBJ2-3; v_call: TRBV5-1; clone_size: few
cdr3_nt: TGTGCCAGCAGTTTTGGACCGGGTTATCAGCCCCAGCATTTT; cdr3_aa: CASSFGPGYQPQHF; d_call: .; j_call: TRBJ1-5; v_call: TRBV6-5; clone_size: .
cdr3_nt: TGCAGCGTTGTGACGGTGAACACCGGGGAGCTGTTTTTT; cdr3_aa: CSVVTVNTGELFF; d_call: .; j_call: TRBJ2-2; v_call: TRBV29-1; clone_size: few
cdr3_nt: TGTGCCAGCAGCTTTTATCGGAATGAGCAGTTCTTC; cdr3_aa: CASSFYRNEQFF; d_call: .; j_call: TRBJ2-1; v_call: TRBV7-2; clone_size: few
cdr3_nt: TGTGCCAGCGGGGCTAGCGGGAAGACTACACAGTTCTTC; cdr3_aa: CASGASGKTTQFF; d_call: TRBD2; j_call: TRBJ2-1; v_call: TRBV2; clone_size: .
cdr3_nt: TGTGCCAGCAGCTTAGTTTGGCGGGAGAGGGGGGCCACAGATACGCAGTATTTT; cdr3_aa: CASSLVWRERGATDTQYF; d_call: .; j_call: TRBJ2-3; v_call: TRBV7-8; clone_size: .
cdr3_nt: TGTGCCAGCAGCTTAGTTCTGGAAATGAACACTGAAGCTTTCTTT; cdr3_aa: CASSLVLEMNTEAFF; d_call: .; j_call: TRBJ1-1; v_call: TRBV7-9; clone_size: few
cdr3_nt: TGCAGCGAAGGGGCCAGACAGGGGGGCAAAAACATTCAGTACTTC; cdr3_aa: CSEGARQGGKNIQYF; d_call: TRBD1; j_call: TRBJ2-4; v_call: TRBV29-1; clone_size: .
cdr3_nt: TGCAGTGCTAGACCGACAGGGAGCACCGGGGAGCTGTTTTTT; cdr3_aa: CSARPTGSTGELFF; d_call: TRBD1; j_call: TRBJ2-2; v_call: TRBV20-1; clone_size: .
cdr3_nt: TGTGCCAGCAGTTATACTAGCGGGAGTGGGGAGACCCAGTACTTC; cdr3_aa: CASSYTSGSGETQYF; d_call: TRBD2; j_call: TRBJ2-5; v_call: TRBV7-2; clone_size: .